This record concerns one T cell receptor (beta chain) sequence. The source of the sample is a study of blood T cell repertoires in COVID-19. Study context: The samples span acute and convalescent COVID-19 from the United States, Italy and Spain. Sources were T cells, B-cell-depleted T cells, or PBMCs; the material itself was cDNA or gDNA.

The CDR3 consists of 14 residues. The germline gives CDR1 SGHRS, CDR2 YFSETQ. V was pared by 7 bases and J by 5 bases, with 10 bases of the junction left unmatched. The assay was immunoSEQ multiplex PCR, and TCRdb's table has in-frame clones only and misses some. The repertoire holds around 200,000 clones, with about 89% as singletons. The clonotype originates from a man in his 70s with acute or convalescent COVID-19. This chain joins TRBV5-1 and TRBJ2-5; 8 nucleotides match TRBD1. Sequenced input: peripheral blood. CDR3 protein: CASQDQGAEETQYF. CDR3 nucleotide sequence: TGCGCCAGCCAAGACCAGGGGGCTGAGGAGACCCAGTACTTC. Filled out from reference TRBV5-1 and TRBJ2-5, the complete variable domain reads KAGVTQTPRYLIKTRGQQVTLSCSPISGHRSVSWYQQTPGQGLQFLFEYFSETQRNKGNFPGRFSGRQFSNSRSEMNVSTLELGDSALYLCASQDQGAEETQYFGPGTRLLVL.